This T cell receptor (beta chain) is from a study of monozygotic twins with inflammatory bowel disease. Study-wide findings and caveats: Patients received differing immunosuppressive treatments, which may have added variability to their repertoires.

TCRdb re-called the 5' RACE reads and catalogs CDR3 proteins one per entry, DNA excluded. The sample features around 220,000 distinct CDR3 sequences, with roughly 7.1% in its top ten. On this clonotype itself: Its matching antigen is unknown.

The CDR3 has 18 residues. CDR1 and CDR2 from the germline V gene are SGHVS and FQNEAQ. The source material was blood. The chain combines TRBV7-8 with TRBJ2-7; TCRdb gives TRBD1 as the D gene, but with no DNA this cannot be confirmed. The receptor was derived from a human donor with ulcerative colitis or Crohn's disease, or a healthy co-twin of an affected twin (not recorded which). CDR3 region: CASSSSPGAFLSSYEQYF. Full variable domain (missing parts from reference TRBV7-8 and TRBJ2-7): GAGVSQSPRYKVAKRGQDVALRCDPISGHVSLFWYQQALGQGPEFLTYFQNEAQLDKSGLPSDRFFAERPEGSVSTLKIQRTQQEDSAVYLCASSSSPGAFLSSYEQYFGPGTRLTVT.